This T cell receptor beta chain came from a study of blood T cell repertoires in COVID-19. Study details: The analysed material was cDNA or gDNA that came from T cells, B-cell-depleted T cells, or PBMCs.

Germline V lookup: CDR1 GTSNPN, CDR2 SVGIG (reference sequence). The CDR3 has 13 amino acids. V dropped 4 bases and J dropped 6; count of bases not matched to a gene: 6. Here immunoSEQ multiplex PCR was the method, and the copy in TCRdb shows in-frame clones only, minus some. The repertoire consists of 200,000 to 250,000 clones, with around 84% occurring once and the leading ten covering about 1%. The source material was peripheral blood. This receptor was identified in a man between 35 and 55 years old with acute or convalescent COVID-19. This chain links TRBV30 with TRBJ1-1, with 9 bases fitting TRBD1. In DNA form, the CDR3 reads TGTGCCTGGACCGAGGACAGGGGTGCTGAAGCTTTCTTT. Translating it yields CAWTEDRGAEAFF.